The source of this T cell receptor (beta chain) is a study of chemoradiotherapy in HPV16-positive cancers. Study-level points and caveats: In HPV16-positive patients, HPV-responsive T-cell expansion tracked better recurrence-free survival. Candidate HPV-specific clones and E7-related TCR motifs grew in tumor during treatment. Functional assays defining HPV-specific T cells used only a couple of HPV16-positive patients.

V lost 0 bases and J lost 9; bases outside the gene matches: 8. CDR3 length: 16 amino acids. Notes on this clone: Its target is not known.

Generated by immunoSEQ multiplex PCR, the TCRdb table keeps only in-frame clones and is missing some. The sample yields 9,500 to 15,000 clones, 85% to 90% seen once. The receptor was isolated from a human donor with HPV-associated anogenital cancer. V gene TRBV23-1 combines with J gene TRBJ2-2; 9 bases are shared with TRBD1. TRBV23-1 is an ORF; its function is uncertain. Source: blood, taken from a patient who underwent chemoradiotherapy. This chain's CDR3 is CASSQSGQGAYWELFF. The CDR3 DNA sequence: TGCGCCAGCAGTCAATCGGGACAGGGTGCCTACTGGGAGCTGTTTTTT.